These T cell receptor beta chains were read from a single sample in a study of vaccination and CD4 T cells after COVID-19. One entry per CDR3 protein results from TCRdb running MiXCR on the PCR reads. Of 9,500 to 15,000 distinct CDR3 sequences in the sample, 50% were seen once. No antigen has been assigned to these receptors. Material for sequencing was CD4+ T cells from blood, cultured in vitro. These receptors originate from a human donor who had recovered from COVID-19. Both conserved end residues are part of each CDR3. Fields, in order: V gene, D gene, clone size, J gene, CDR3 protein, CDR3 DNA. A D gene is named only where the DNA matches it firmly. Clone size is not always given. Where it is, it says once, few, many or a class for expanded clones.

TRBV30	TRBD2	-	TRBJ2-3	CAWSGGRGTDTQYF	TGTGCCTGGAGTGGAGGGAGGGGCACAGATACGCAGTATTTT
TRBV20-1	-	few	TRBJ2-1	CSARDQWRDTSNEQFF	TGCAGTGCTAGAGATCAATGGCGGGATACTAGCAATGAGCAGTTCTTC
TRBV6-1	-	-	TRBJ1-6	CASNTAGNNSPLHF	TGTGCCAGTAATACCGCCGGGAATAATTCACCCCTCCACTTT
TRBV7-2	TRBD2	-	TRBJ2-1	CASPKGTSGSVDNEQFF	TGTGCCAGCCCTAAGGGGACTAGCGGGAGTGTCGACAATGAGCAGTTCTTC
TRBV18	TRBD1	-	TRBJ1-1	CASSRQGATEAFF	TGTGCCAGCTCACGACAGGGGGCCACTGAAGCTTTCTTT
TRBV6-5	-	few	TRBJ1-3	CASSYPGTGGNTIYF	TGTGCCAGCAGTTACCCCGGGACGGGTGGAAACACCATATATTTT
TRBV20-1	TRBD2	-	TRBJ2-2	CSAGGLAGSGELFF	TGCAGTGCTGGAGGACTAGCGGGATCCGGGGAGCTGTTTTTT
TRBV6-1	-	once	TRBJ2-6	CASSEFWGEWANVLTF	TGTGCCAGCAGTGAGTTTTGGGGGGAGTGGGCCAACGTCCTGACTTTC
TRBV20-1	TRBD2	-	TRBJ2-1	CSAKGSASGYNEQFF	TGCAGTGCTAAAGGATCCGCTAGCGGCTACAATGAGCAGTTCTTC
TRBV7-8	TRBD2	-	TRBJ2-3	CASSFKREFLDTQYF	TGTGCCAGCAGCTTCAAGCGGGAGTTCTTGGATACGCAGTATTTT
TRBV30	-	-	TRBJ1-5	CAWSAQGDQPQHF	TGTGCCTGGAGTGCACAGGGCGATCAGCCCCAGCATTTT
TRBV7-6	-	-	TRBJ2-3	CASSLAPGSSGGTDTQYF	TGCGCCAGCAGCTTAGCCCCCGGCTCGTCAGGAGGCACAGATACGCAGTATTTT
TRBV27	-	-	TRBJ1-6	CASSFRQENSPLHF	TGTGCCAGCAGTTTTCGCCAGGAAAATTCACCCCTCCACTTT
TRBV7-2	-	few	TRBJ1-4	CASSRKPRGVNEKLFF	TGTGCCAGCAGCAGGAAGCCCCGGGGCGTAAATGAAAAACTGTTTTTT
TRBV7-9	-	-	TRBJ2-2	CASSAREGELFF	TGTGCCAGCAGCGCCAGGGAGGGGGAGCTGTTTTTT
TRBV7-9	-	-	TRBJ1-4	CASSLGYASNEKLFF	TGTGCCAGCAGCTTGGGGTATGCTTCTAATGAAAAACTGTTTTTT
TRBV6-1	-	-	TRBJ2-2	CASSRANTGELFF	TGTGCCAGCAGCAGGGCGAACACCGGGGAGCTGTTTTTT
TRBV6-2/TRBV6-3	TRBD1	few	TRBJ2-1	CASSSLTGYSYNEQFF	TGTGCCAGCAGTTCCCTGACAGGGTACTCCTACAATGAGCAGTTCTTC
TRBV6-5	-	-	TRBJ2-3	CASSYDLRGDTQYF	TGTGCCAGCAGTTACGACTTAAGGGGAGATACGCAGTATTTT
TRBV20-1	TRBD2	-	TRBJ2-1	CSAREASGSNEQFF	TGCAGTGCGCGGGAGGCTAGCGGGAGTAATGAGCAGTTCTTC
TRBV6-1	-	-	TRBJ2-2	CATKVVVHTGELFF	TGTGCCACGAAGGTAGTTGTGCACACCGGGGAGCTGTTTTTT
TRBV20-1	TRBD2	few	TRBJ2-3	CSASSGGGAVNTQYF	TGCAGTGCTAGTAGCGGCGGGGGGGCAGTAAATACGCAGTATTTT
TRBV6-1	TRBD2	few	TRBJ2-4	CASSTGGLAKNIQYF	TGTGCCAGCAGTACGGGGGGGCTAGCCAAAAACATTCAGTACTTC
TRBV7-9	TRBD2	-	TRBJ2-1	CASSPLLGTSGRGSYNEQFF	TGTGCCAGCAGCCCTCTTCTCGGTACTAGCGGGAGGGGCTCCTACAATGAGCAGTTCTTC
TRBV25-1	-	few	TRBJ1-3	CASSERLGNTIYF	TGTGCCAGCAGTGAACGGCTAGGAAACACCATATATTTT
TRBV19	-	-	TRBJ1-5	CASSPPEDETQHF	TGTGCCAGTAGTCCCCCGGAAGATGAAACCCAGCATTTT
TRBV20-1	TRBD2	-	TRBJ2-7	CSASLVQTSGRGEQYF	TGCAGTGCTAGTTTGGTCCAGACTAGCGGGAGGGGCGAGCAGTACTTC
TRBV20-1	-	few	TRBJ1-1	CSASRATEAFF	TGCAGTGCTAGCCGGGCCACTGAAGCTTTCTTT
TRBV20-1	-	-	TRBJ1-5	CAAPSIGHPDQPQHF	TGCGCGGCCCCCTCGATAGGACATCCGGATCAGCCCCAGCATTTT
TRBV7-9	-	once	TRBJ2-6	CASGVSGANVLTF	TGTGCCAGCGGGGTCTCTGGGGCCAACGTCCTGACTTTC
TRBV28	-	-	TRBJ1-5	CASSLFPQPQHF	TGTGCCAGCAGTTTATTTCCTCAGCCCCAGCATTTT
TRBV10-1	-	-	TRBJ2-1	CASSESLGINEQFF	TGCGCCAGCAGTGAGTCGCTAGGAATCAATGAGCAGTTCTTC
TRBV30	-	-	TRBJ1-1	CAWSTWGGTEAFF	TGTGCCTGGAGCACCTGGGGCGGCACTGAAGCTTTCTTT
TRBV7-6	-	few	TRBJ2-3	CASSFSTDTQYF	TGTGCCAGCAGCTTCAGCACAGATACGCAGTATTTT
TRBV7-7	-	few	TRBJ1-5	CASSHSWADIGFGNQPQHF	TGTGCCAGCAGCCACTCGTGGGCGGACATAGGGTTTGGCAATCAGCCCCAGCATTTT
TRBV6-5	-	few	TRBJ2-7	CASSYQGSGYEQYF	TGTGCCAGCAGTTACCAGGGCTCGGGCTACGAGCAGTACTTC
TRBV18	-	-	TRBJ2-3	CASSPRKSGLSTDTQYF	TGTGCCAGCTCACCCAGAAAAAGCGGACTTAGCACAGATACGCAGTATTTT
TRBV10-3	-	few	TRBJ1-2	CAISEVGDYGYTF	TGTGCCATCAGTGAAGTAGGGGACTATGGCTACACCTTC
TRBV21-1	-	few	TRBJ2-7	CASSGKQSSYEQYF	TGTGCCAGCAGCGGAAAACAGAGCTCCTACGAGCAGTACTTC